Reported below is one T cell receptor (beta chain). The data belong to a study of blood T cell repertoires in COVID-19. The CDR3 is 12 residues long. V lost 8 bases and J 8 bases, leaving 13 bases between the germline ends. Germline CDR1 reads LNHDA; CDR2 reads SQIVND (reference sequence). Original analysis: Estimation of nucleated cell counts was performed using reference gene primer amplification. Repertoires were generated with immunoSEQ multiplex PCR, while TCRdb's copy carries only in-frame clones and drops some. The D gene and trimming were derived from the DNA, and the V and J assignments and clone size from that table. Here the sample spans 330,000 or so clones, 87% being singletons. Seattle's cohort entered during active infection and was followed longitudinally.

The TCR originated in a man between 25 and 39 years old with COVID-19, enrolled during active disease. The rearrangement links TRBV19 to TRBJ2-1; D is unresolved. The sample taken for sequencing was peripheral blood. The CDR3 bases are TGTGCCAGTCTAGACTCCTCCCATGAGCAGTTCTTC. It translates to CASLDSSHEQFF.